Reported below is one T cell receptor beta chain. Relative to the germline gene, one junction end is altered; a read error may explain this. Original processing methods: Estimation of nucleated cell counts was performed using reference gene primer amplification. Generated by immunoSEQ multiplex PCR, the TCRdb table keeps only in-frame clones and is missing some. Clone size and V and J calls were adopted from that table, with D and trimming inferred from the DNA. The sample lists about 170,000 clones; just under 85% were seen once. These data are taken from a study of blood T cell repertoires in COVID-19. Overall study: The United States, Italy and Spain were the sources of the acute and convalescent COVID-19 samples. Sources were T cells, B-cell-depleted T cells, or PBMCs; the material itself was cDNA or gDNA.

This CDR3 contains 11 residues. Germline lookup yields CDR1 DFQATT and CDR2 SNEGSKA (reference sequence). Followed over time, Seattle patients had been enrolled while infection was active. The gene calls are TRBV20-1 and TRBJ1-2; 10 nucleotides align to TRBD1. The material sequenced was peripheral blood. The sequence was obtained from a woman at least 80 years old with COVID-19, enrolled during active disease. This CDR3 reads CSAKGQGKTNF. Here the CDR3 DNA reads TGCAGTGCTAAGGGACAGGGGAAGACCAACTTC.